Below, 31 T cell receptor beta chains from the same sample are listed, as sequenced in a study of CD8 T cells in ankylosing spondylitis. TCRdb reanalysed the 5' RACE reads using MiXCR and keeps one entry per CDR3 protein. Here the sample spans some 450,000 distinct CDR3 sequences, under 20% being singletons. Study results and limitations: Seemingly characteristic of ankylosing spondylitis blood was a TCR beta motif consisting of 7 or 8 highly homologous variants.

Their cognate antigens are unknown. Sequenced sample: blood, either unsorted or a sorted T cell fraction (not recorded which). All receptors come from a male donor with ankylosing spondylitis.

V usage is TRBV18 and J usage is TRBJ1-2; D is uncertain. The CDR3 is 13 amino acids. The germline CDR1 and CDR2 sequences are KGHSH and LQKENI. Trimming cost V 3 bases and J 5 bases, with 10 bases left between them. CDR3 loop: CASSPSGEYGYTF. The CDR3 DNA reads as TGTGCCAGCTCACCTTCCGGGGAGTATGGCTACACCTTC. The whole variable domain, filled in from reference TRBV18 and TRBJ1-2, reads NAGVMQNPRHLVRRRGQEARLRCSPMKGHSHVYWYRQLPEEGLKFMVYLQKENIIDESGMPKERFSAEFPKEGPSILRIQQVVRGDSAAYFCASSPSGEYGYTFGSGTRLTVV.

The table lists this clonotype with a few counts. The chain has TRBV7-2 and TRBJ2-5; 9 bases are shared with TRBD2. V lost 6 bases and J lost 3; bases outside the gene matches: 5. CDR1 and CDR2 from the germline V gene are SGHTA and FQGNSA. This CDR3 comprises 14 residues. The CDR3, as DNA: TGTGCCAGCAGAAAGGGACTAGCAGAAGAGACCCAGTACTTC. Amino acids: CASRKGLAEETQYF.

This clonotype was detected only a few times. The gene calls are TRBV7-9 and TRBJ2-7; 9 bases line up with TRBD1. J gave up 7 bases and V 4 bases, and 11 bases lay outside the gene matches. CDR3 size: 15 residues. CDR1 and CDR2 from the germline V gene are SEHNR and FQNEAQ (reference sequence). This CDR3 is CASSSIRQGGWEQYF. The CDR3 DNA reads TGTGCCAGCAGCTCCATCCGACAGGGGGGATGGGAGCAGTACTTC.

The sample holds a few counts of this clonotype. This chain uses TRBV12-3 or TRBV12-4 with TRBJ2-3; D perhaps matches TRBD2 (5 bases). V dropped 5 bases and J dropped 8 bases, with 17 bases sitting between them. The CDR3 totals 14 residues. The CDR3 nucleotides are TGTGCCAGCAGTCCCGGACTTCCGGGCGGTACGCAGTATTTT. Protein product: CASSPGLPGGTQYF.

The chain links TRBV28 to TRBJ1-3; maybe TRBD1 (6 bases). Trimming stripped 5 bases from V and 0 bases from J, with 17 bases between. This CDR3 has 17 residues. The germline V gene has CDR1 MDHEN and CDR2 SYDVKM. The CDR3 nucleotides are TGTGCCAGCAGTCCCGGGACAACTCATTACTCTGGAAACACCATATATTTT. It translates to CASSPGTTHYSGNTIYF.

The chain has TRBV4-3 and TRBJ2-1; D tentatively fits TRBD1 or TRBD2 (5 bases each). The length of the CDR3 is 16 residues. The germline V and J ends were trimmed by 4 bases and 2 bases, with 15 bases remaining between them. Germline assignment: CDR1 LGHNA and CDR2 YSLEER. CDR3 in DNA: TGCGCCAGCAGCCCCTCAGGGAGTATAGCCTACAATGAGCAGTTCTTC. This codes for CASSPSGSIAYNEQFF.

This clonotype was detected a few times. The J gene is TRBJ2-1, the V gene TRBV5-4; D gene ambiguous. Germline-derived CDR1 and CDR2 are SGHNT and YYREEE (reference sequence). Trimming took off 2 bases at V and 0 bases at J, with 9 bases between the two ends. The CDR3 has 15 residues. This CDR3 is CASSFGLGSYNEQFF. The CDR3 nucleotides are TGTGCCAGCAGCTTTGGTCTAGGCTCCTACAATGAGCAGTTCTTC.

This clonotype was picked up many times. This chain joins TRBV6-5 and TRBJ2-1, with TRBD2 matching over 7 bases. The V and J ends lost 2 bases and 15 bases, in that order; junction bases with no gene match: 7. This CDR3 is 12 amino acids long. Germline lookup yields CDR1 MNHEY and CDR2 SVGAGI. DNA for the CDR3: TGTGCCAGCAGTTACCTCGCGGGGGAGTGGTTCTTC. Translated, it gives CASSYLAGEWFF.

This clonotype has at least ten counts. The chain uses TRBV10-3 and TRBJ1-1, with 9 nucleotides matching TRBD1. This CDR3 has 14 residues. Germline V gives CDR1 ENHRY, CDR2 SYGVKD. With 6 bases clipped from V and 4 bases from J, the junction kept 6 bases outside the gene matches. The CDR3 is CAIRGTGKGTEAFF. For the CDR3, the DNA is TGTGCCATCAGGGGGACAGGGAAGGGCACTGAAGCTTTCTTT.

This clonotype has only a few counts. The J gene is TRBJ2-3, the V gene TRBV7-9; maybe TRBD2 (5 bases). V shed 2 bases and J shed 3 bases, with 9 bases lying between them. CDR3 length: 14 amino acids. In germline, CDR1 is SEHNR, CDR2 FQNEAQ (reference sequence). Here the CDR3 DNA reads TGTGCCAGCAGCTTACGCGGGTTTACAGATACGCAGTATTTT. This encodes CASSLRGFTDTQYF.

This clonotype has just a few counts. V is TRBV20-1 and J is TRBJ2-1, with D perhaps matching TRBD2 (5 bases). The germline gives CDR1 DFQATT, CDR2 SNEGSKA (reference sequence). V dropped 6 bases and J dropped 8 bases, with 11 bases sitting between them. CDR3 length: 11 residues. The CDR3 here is CSASRDYEQFF. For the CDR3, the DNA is TGCAGTGCCAGCCGGGATTATGAGCAGTTCTTC.

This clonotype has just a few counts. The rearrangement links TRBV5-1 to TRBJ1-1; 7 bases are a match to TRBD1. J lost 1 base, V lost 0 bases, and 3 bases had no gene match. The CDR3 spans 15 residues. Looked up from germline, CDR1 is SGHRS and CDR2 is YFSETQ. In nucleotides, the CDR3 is TGCGCCAGCAGCTTGGAGTGGACAGGGAACACTGAAGCTTTCTTT. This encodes CASSLEWTGNTEAFF.

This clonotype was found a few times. The CDR3 bases are TGCGCCAGCAGCCCCGGAAGGCAGTCGATGAACACTGAAGCTTTCTTT. Its translation: CASSPGRQSMNTEAFF. The V call is TRBV5-1, the J call TRBJ1-1; D remains ambiguous. The CDR3 totals 16 residues. V was trimmed by 4 bases and J by 0 bases, leaving 16 bases between them. Germline V gene sequence: CDR1 SGHRS, CDR2 YFSETQ.

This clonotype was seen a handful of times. The CDR3 spells CSATGGLAGVGGELFF. The DNA for the CDR3 is TGCAGTGCCACAGGGGGACTAGCGGGAGTAGGGGGGGAGCTGTTTTTT. The chain joins TRBV20-1 to TRBJ2-2; 14 nucleotides line up with TRBD2. Trimming took 6 bases from V and 8 from J; bases not matched to a gene: 11. Germline CDR1 reads DFQATT; CDR2 reads SNEGSKA (reference sequence). The length of the CDR3 is 16 residues.

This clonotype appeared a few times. The CDR3 sequence: CSVLPGQRNTEAFF. The CDR3 DNA reads TGCAGCGTTCTTCCGGGACAGAGGAACACTGAAGCTTTCTTT. This sequence joins TRBV29-1 and TRBJ1-1, with TRBD1 matching 7 bases. The CDR3 length is 14 residues. CDR1 is SQVTM and CDR2 is ANQGSEA in the germline V gene. V shed 5 bases and J 1 base; nucleotides not matched to a gene: 7.

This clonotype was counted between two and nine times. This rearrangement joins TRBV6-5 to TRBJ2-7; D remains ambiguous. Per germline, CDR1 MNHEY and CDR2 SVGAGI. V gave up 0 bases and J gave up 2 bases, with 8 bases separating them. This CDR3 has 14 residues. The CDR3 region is CASSYSPGPYEQYF. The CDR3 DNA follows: TGTGCCAGCAGTTACTCGCCAGGCCCCTACGAGCAGTACTTC.

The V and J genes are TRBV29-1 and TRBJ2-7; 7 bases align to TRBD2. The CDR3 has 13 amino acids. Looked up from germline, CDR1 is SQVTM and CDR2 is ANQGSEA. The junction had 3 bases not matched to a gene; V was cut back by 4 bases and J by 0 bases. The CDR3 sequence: CSVVASGSYEQYF. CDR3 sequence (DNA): TGCAGCGTTGTCGCTAGCGGCTCCTACGAGCAGTACTTC.

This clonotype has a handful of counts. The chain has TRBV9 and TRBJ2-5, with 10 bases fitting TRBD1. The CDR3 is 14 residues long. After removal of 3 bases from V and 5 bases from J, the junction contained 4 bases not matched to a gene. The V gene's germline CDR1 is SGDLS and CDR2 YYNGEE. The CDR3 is CASSAGQGEETQYF. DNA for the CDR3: TGTGCCAGCAGCGCTGGACAGGGGGAGGAGACCCAGTACTTC. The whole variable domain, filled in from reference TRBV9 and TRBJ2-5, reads DSGVTQTPKHLITATGQRVTLRCSPRSGDLSVYWYQQSLDQGLQFLIQYYNGEERAKGNILERFSAQQFPDLHSELNLSSLELGDSALYFCASSAGQGEETQYFGPGTRLLVL.

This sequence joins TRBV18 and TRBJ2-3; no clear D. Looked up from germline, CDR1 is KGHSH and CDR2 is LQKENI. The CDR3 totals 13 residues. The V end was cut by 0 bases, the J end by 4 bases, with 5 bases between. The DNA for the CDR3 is TGTGCCAGCTCACCACCCAGATCAGATACGCAGTATTTT. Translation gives CASSPPRSDTQYF.

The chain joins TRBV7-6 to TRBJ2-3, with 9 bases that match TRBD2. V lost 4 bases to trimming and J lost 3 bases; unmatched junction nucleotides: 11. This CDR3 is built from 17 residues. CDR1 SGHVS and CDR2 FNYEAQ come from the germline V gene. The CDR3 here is CASSSEGGGVRTDTQYF. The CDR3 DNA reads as TGTGCCAGCAGCTCAGAGGGCGGGGGGGTGAGAACAGATACGCAGTATTTT.

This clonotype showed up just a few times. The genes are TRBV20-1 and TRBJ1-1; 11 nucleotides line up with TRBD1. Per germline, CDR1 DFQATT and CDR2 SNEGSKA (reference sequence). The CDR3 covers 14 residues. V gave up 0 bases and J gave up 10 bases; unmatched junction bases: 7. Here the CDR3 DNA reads TGCAGTGCTAGAGATAGGGGACAGGGGGTTAGAGCTTTCTTT. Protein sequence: CSARDRGQGVRAFF.

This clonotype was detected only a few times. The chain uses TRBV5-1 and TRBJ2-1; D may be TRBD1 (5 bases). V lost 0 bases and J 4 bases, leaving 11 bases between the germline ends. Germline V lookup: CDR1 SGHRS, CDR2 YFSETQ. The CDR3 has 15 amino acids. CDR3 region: CASSLEGIRYNEQFF. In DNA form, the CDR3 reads TGCGCCAGCAGCTTGGAGGGGATACGTTACAATGAGCAGTTCTTC. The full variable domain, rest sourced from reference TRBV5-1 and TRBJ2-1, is KAGVTQTPRYLIKTRGQQVTLSCSPISGHRSVSWYQQTPGQGLQFLFEYFSETQRNKGNFPGRFSGRQFSNSRSEMNVSTLELGDSALYLCASSLEGIRYNEQFFGPGTRLTVL.

CDR3 nucleotide sequence: TGCAGCGCACTCGGGACAGGGGGCGGCACAGATACGCAGTATTTT. Translating gives CSALGTGGGTDTQYF. The chain links TRBV29-1 to TRBJ2-3; TRBD1 matches 12 bases. The CDR3 runs to 15 residues. Trimming cost V 7 bases and J 1 base; bases outside gene matches: 6. CDR1 is SQVTM and CDR2 is ANQGSEA in the germline V gene.

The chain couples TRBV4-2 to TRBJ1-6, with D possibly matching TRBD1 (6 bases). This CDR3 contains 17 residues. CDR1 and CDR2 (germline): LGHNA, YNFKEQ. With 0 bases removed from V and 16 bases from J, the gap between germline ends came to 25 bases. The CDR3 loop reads CASSQDGGSTGYSGLHF. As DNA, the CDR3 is TGTGCCAGCAGCCAAGATGGGGGCAGTACAGGTTATTCAGGGCTCCACTTT.

The CDR3 sequence is CASSLALTGGGTEAFF. The CDR3 nucleotides read TGTGCCAGCAGCTTGGCCCTTACAGGGGGCGGGACTGAAGCTTTCTTT. The chain links TRBV7-9 to TRBJ1-1, with 9 bases lining up with TRBD1. The CDR3 has 16 amino acids. Germline V gene lookup returns CDR1 SEHNR and CDR2 FQNEAQ (reference sequence). Trimming took 3 bases from V and 5 from J; bases not matched to a gene: 10.

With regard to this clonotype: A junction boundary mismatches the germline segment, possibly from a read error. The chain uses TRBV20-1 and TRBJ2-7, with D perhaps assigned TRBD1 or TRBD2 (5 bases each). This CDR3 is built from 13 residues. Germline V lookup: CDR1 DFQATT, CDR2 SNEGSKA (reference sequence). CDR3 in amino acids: CRARPGAVYEQYF. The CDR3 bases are TGCAGGGCTAGACCCGGGGCGGTCTACGAGCAGTACTTC.

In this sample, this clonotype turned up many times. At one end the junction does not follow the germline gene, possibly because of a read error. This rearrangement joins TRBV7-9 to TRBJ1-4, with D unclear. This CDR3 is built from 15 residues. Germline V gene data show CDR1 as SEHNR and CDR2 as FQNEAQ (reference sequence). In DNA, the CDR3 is TGCGCCAGCAGCCTGGGCCAGACAACTAATGAAAAACTGTTTTTT. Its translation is CASSLGQTTNEKLFF. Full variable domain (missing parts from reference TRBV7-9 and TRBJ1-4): DTGVSQNPRHKITKRGQNVTFRCDPISEHNRLYWYRQTLGQGPEFLTYFQNEAQLEKSRLLSDRFSAERPKGSFSTLEIQRTEQGDSAMYLCASSLGQTTNEKLFFGSGTQLSVL.

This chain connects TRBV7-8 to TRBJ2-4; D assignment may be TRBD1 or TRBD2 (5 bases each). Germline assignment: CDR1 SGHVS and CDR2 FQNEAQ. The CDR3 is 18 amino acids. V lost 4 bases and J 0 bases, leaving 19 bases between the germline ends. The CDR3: CASSSAPGTSIAKNIQYF. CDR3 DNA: TGTGCCAGCAGCTCCGCCCCAGGGACCTCTATAGCCAAAAACATTCAGTACTTC.

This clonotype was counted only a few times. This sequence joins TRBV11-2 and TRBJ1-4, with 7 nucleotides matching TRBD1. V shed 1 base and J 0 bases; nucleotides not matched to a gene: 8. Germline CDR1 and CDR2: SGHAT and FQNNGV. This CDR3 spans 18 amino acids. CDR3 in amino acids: CASSLVGGKGTTNEKLFF. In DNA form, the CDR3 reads TGTGCCAGCAGCTTAGTAGGGGGCAAAGGAACAACTAATGAAAAACTGTTTTTT.

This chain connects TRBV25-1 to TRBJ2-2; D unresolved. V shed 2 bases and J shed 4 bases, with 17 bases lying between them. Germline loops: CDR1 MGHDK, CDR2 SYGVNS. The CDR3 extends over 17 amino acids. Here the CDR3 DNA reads TGTGCCAGCAGTGAAATTCAAGGTAGTTGGGCCACCGGGGAGCTGTTTTTT. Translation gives CASSEIQGSWATGELFF.

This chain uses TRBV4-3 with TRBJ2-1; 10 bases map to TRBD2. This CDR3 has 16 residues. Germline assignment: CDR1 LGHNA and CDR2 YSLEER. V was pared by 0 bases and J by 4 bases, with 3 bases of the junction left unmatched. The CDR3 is CASSQEGTSVYNEQFF. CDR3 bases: TGCGCCAGCAGCCAAGAGGGGACTAGCGTGTACAATGAGCAGTTCTTC.